These 12 T cell receptor beta chains were sequenced from one sample in a study of blood T cell repertoires in COVID-19. The data were produced by immunoSEQ multiplex PCR, yet TCRdb's version contains in-frame clones alone and is incomplete. Of about 140,000 clones in the sample, approximately 80% were seen once. Sequenced input: peripheral blood. The receptors derive from a woman aged 55-69 years with acute or convalescent COVID-19.

The chain combines TRBV21-1 with TRBJ2-2; TRBD1, as called in the table, went unchecked against the DNA. TRBV21-1 is an annotated pseudogene. The CDR3 is 21 residues long. CDR3 in DNA: TGTGCCAGCAGCACCCGACCCGGGACAGGGGGGCGCGACGCGAACACCGGGGAGCTGTTTTTT. Residues: CASSTRPGTGGRDANTGELFF.

The chain has TRBV5-3 and TRBJ2-2; D might be TRBD1 (6 bases). Being an ORF, TRBV5-3 has a function that is uncertain. The CDR3 is 16 amino acids. V was clipped by 0 bases and J by 4 bases, with 13 bases between them. CDR3 sequence reads: CARSLGGGEATGELFF. The CDR3 nucleotides are TGTGCCAGAAGCTTGGGAGGGGGAGAGGCCACCGGGGAGCTGTTTTTT.

As DNA, the CDR3 is TGTGCCAGCAGTGAAGCAGGACTATCCTACAATGAGCAGTTCTTC. Its protein product is CASSEAGLSYNEQFF. The chain links TRBV6-1 to TRBJ2-1, with TRBD2 as a possible D gene (6 bases). Germline CDR1 MNHNS, CDR2 SASEGT. V was shortened by 0 bases and J by 1 base, with 7 bases between the two germline ends. The length of the CDR3 is 15 residues.

The chain has TRBV6-6 and TRBJ2-2; tentatively, D is TRBD2 (6 bases). The CDR3 runs 13 residues. Trimming stripped 6 bases from V and 6 bases from J, with 11 bases between. Germline lookup yields CDR1 MNHNY and CDR2 SVGAGI (reference sequence). The CDR3 coding sequence is TGTGCCAGCAGCCGCTCGGGGGCCGGGGAGCTGTTTTTT. It is translated as CASSRSGAGELFF.

The rearrangement links TRBV7-8 to TRBJ1-1; D might be TRBD1 (5 bases). This CDR3 region has 14 residues. The germline V and J ends were trimmed by 2 bases and 8 bases, with 15 bases remaining between them. In germline, CDR1 is SGHVS, CDR2 FQNEAQ. The CDR3 DNA reads TGTGCCAGCAGCTTAAGGGGAAGGCGGGAAGAAGCTTTCTTT. Protein: CASSLRGRREEAFF.

This chain connects TRBV29-1 to TRBJ2-1; TRBD2 matches at 7 bases. From germline, CDR1 is SQVTM and CDR2 ANQGSEA. CDR3 size: 14 residues. V trimming: 1 base; J trimming: 6 bases; junction bases outside the gene matches: 6. This CDR3 is CSVEVLGLGNEQFF. The CDR3 DNA sequence: TGCAGCGTTGAAGTTCTTGGACTAGGCAATGAGCAGTTCTTC.

The chain couples TRBV6-4 to TRBJ2-2; TRBD2 aligns across 7 bases. The germline gives CDR1 MRHNA, CDR2 SNTAGT. Trimming took 4 bases from V and 6 from J; bases not matched to a gene: 8. This CDR3 has 15 residues. CDR3 sequence (DNA): TGTGCCAGCAGTGCGGCGGGAGTGGGTGCCGGGGAGCTGTTTTTT. This encodes CASSAAGVGAGELFF.

This chain joins TRBV19 and TRBJ1-4; D uncertain. With 2 bases removed from V and 4 bases from J, the gap between germline ends came to 17 bases. Germline CDR1 and CDR2: LNHDA and SQIVND (reference sequence). The CDR3 extends over 17 amino acids. CDR3 loop: CASSIRRPNTLNEKLFF. CDR3 sequence (DNA): TGTGCCAGTAGTATAAGGAGGCCGAACACCCTTAATGAAAAACTGTTTTTT.

Worth noting for this clone: This sample also contains other DNA sequences that code for the same CDR3. J is TRBJ2-7 and V is TRBV27; TRBD1 agrees at 7 bases. With V trimmed by 5 bases and J by 4 bases, 2 bases remained unmatched. The CDR3 is 12 amino acids. Germline V gene data show CDR1 as MNHEY and CDR2 as SMNVEV (reference sequence). The CDR3: CASSPTGYEQYF. The CDR3, as DNA: TGTGCCAGCAGTCCGACAGGGTACGAGCAGTACTTC.

The chain employs TRBV7-6 and TRBJ1-2, with 10 bases aligning to TRBD1. V trimming: 3 bases; J trimming: 0 bases; junction bases outside the gene matches: 10. Per germline, CDR1 SGHVS and CDR2 FNYEAQ. This CDR3 region has 18 residues. CDR3 sequence reads: CASSLGFMGQGTNYGYTF. DNA of the CDR3: TGTGCCAGCAGCTTGGGGTTTATGGGACAGGGGACTAACTATGGCTACACCTTC.

The chain combines TRBV14 with TRBJ2-3; the D is unclear. This CDR3 has 15 amino acids. Germline loops: CDR1 SGHDN, CDR2 FVKESK. The V end was cut by 4 bases, the J end by 3 bases, with 14 bases between. The CDR3 DNA is TGTGCCAGCAGCCCCACCGGAGTGGCGACAGATACGCAGTATTTT. Its translation is CASSPTGVATDTQYF.

The chain carries TRBV6-1 and TRBJ1-1; D is possibly TRBD1 (5 bases). Germline V lookup: CDR1 MNHNS, CDR2 SASEGT. This CDR3 has 14 residues. Trimming took off 2 bases at V and 6 bases at J, with 13 bases between the two ends. The CDR3 is CASSELRVRSEAFF. The CDR3 coding sequence is TGTGCCAGCAGTGAACTCAGGGTACGATCTGAAGCTTTCTTT.